Listed below are T cell receptor delta chains from one sample, sequenced in a study of gammadelta T cells in human blood. TCRdb reapplied CATT to the RT-PCR reads. The repertoire holds some 1,200 delta-chain clones, with around 50% as singletons. Sequences were obtained from Vgamma9Vdelta2 gamma-delta T cells from adult blood. These receptors were obtained from a human donor. CDR3s include the opening cysteine and the closing phenylalanine or tryptophan. The D gene is left open where the match is weak. Size is stated as once, few, many, or a class for an expanded clone.

d_call	cdr3_length	j_call	clone_size	v_call	cdr3_nt	cdr3_aa
TRDD3	15	TRDJ1	large	TRDV2	TGTGCCTGTGACAAACTGGGGGATACATTTGGTAAACTCATCTTT	CACDKLGDTFGKLIF
-	21	TRDJ1	large	TRDV2	TGTGCCTGTGACGCGATTATCCCAGGATACCGCGAGCCCCTATTAGCCGATAAACTCATCTTT	CACDAIIPGYREPLLADKLIF
-	15	TRDJ1	large	TRDV2	TGTGCCTGTGACACCGTAGGTCTTTACACCGATAAACTCATCTTT	CACDTVGLYTDKLIF
TRDD3	15	TRDJ1	large	TRDV2	TGTGCCTGTGACTCTTTACTGGGGGCCTCCGATAAACTCATCTTT	CACDSLLGASDKLIF
-	19	TRDJ1	large	TRDV2	TGTGCCTGTGACACGGTCTTCGTGGGGTCCGAAAGGGGGACCGATAAACTCATCTTT	CACDTVFVGSERGTDKLIF
TRDD3	18	TRDJ3	large	TRDV2	TGTGCCTGTGACACCGTACTGGGGGATAACTGGGACACCCGACAGATGTTTTTC	CACDTVLGDNWDTRQMFF
TRDD3	20	TRDJ1	large	TRDV2	TGTGCCTGTGACCACTTAGCCAGTACTGGGGGATACGCAGGCACCGATAAACTCATCTTT	CACDHLASTGGYAGTDKLIF
-	18	TRDJ1	large	TRDV2	TGTGCCTGTGACACGATTCCTGCTAATGCGGAATACACCGATAAACTCATCTTT	CACDTIPANAEYTDKLIF
TRDD3	18	TRDJ1	large	TRDV2	TGTGCCTGTGACCCTACTGGGGGATTCTTAAAGTACACCGATAAACTCATCTTT	CACDPTGGFLKYTDKLIF
TRDD3	18	TRDJ1	large	TRDV2	TGTGCCTGTGACCCCGTTAGTACTGGGGGATACTTTGGCGATAAACTCATCTTT	CACDPVSTGGYFGDKLIF
-	15	TRDJ1	large	TRDV2	TGTGCCTGTGACACCGTCGGGCTAGGGGCCGATAAACTCATCTTT	CACDTVGLGADKLIF
TRDD3	16	TRDJ1	medium-sized	TRDV2	TGTGCCTGTGACGCCATCACTGGGGGATACGCAGCGGGACTCATCTTT	CACDAITGGYAAGLIF
TRDD3	15	TRDJ1	large	TRDV2	TGTGCCTGTGACACTTTACTGGGGAACGGCGATAAACTCATCTTT	CACDTLLGNGDKLIF
TRDD3	21	TRDJ1	medium-sized	TRDV2	TGTGCCTGTGACACCGTAAAGCTTACTGAACCCTCTGCTGGGGGTCCCGATAAACTCATCTTT	CACDTVKLTEPSAGGPDKLIF
-	21	TRDJ1	large	TRDV2	TGTGCCTGTGACACCGTTAGGGGGGTGTTTATTGCTGGCTGGGCGATGGATAAACTCATCTTT	CACDTVRGVFIAGWAMDKLIF
TRDD3	16	TRDJ1	few	TRDV2	TGTGCCTGTGACATACTGGGGGCCAATAGTGCCGATAAACTCATCTTT	CACDILGANSADKLIF
TRDD3	25	TRDJ1	large	TRDV2	TGTGCCTGTGACCTTCTGCCCCACTTAAGGGATACCCCATCCGTACCCCATAAGTACACCGATAAACTCATCTTT	CACDLLPHLRDTPSVPHKYTDKLIF
TRDD3	23	TRDJ3	few	TRDV2	TGTGCCTGTGACACCGTGGAGTGGGGGATACGCGCTGGTTCCTCCTGGGACACCCGACAGATGTTTTTC	CACDTVEWGIRAGSSWDTRQMFF